These 25 T cell receptor beta chains were sequenced from one sample in a study of shared clonotypes between healthy human individuals. Repertoires were generated with immunoSEQ multiplex PCR, while TCRdb's copy carries only in-frame clones and drops some. The sample has around 510,000 clones, approximately 94% seen once; the top ten hold 0.05% to 0.07%. Sequences were obtained from naive CD4+ T cells sorted from blood. Regarding subset: CD45RA+ positively selected. The origin of the receptors is a woman in her twenties or thirties in good health.

The CDR3 spells CASSPGGGGEETQYF. Written as DNA, the CDR3 is TGTGCCAGCAGCCCAGGTGGGGGGGGAGAAGAGACCCAGTACTTC. The chain recombines TRBV9 with TRBJ2-5, with TRBD2 matching 7 bases. Germline V CDR1 and CDR2: SGDLS, YYNGEE. The CDR3 is 15 amino acids. After removal of 4 bases from V and 3 bases from J, the junction contained 9 bases not matched to a gene.

The chain is built from TRBV7-9 and TRBJ1-2; 7 bases agree with TRBD1. The CDR3 runs 15 residues. The J segment lost 8 bases and the V segment lost 2 bases, leaving 11 bases of the junction unmatched. Germline V CDR1 and CDR2: SEHNR, FQNEAQ (reference sequence). The CDR3 DNA follows: TGTGCCAGCAGCTTACTAGGACAGGAGGCAGAGGGCTACACCTTC. Protein: CASSLLGQEAEGYTF.

DNA for the CDR3: TGTGCCAGCTCACCAGCGGGCTCAGCGATCGGGGCCAAAAACATTCAGTACTTC. Amino acids: CASSPAGSAIGAKNIQYF. The chain couples TRBV18 to TRBJ2-4; a weak D match, TRBD2 (5 bases). Per the germline V gene, CDR1 is KGHSH and CDR2 is LQKENI. CDR3 length: 18 amino acids. The V and J ends lost 2 bases and 1 base respectively, with 18 bases between them. Filled out from reference TRBV18 and TRBJ2-4, the complete variable domain reads NAGVMQNPRHLVRRRGQEARLRCSPMKGHSHVYWYRQLPEEGLKFMVYLQKENIIDESGMPKERFSAEFPKEGPSILRIQQVVRGDSAAYFCASSPAGSAIGAKNIQYFGAGTRLSVL.

In this sample, this clone turned up once. The J gene is TRBJ1-4, the V gene TRBV5-1, with D possibly matching TRBD1 (5 bases). The CDR3 totals 12 residues. Trimming pared 0 bases from V and 15 bases from J, leaving 12 bases between. Germline loops: CDR1 SGHRS, CDR2 YFSETQ. Written as DNA, the CDR3 is TGCGCCAGCAGCTTGGGCGGCAGGGAGTTGTTTTTT. It specifies CASSLGGRELFF.

The V call is TRBV5-1, the J call TRBJ2-2, with 9 positions matching TRBD2. V shed 7 bases and J 8 bases; nucleotides not matched to a gene: 9. Germline V gene data show CDR1 as SGHRS and CDR2 as YFSETQ. The CDR3 is 14 residues long. CDR3 amino acids: CASCIAGVSGELFF. CDR3 sequence (DNA): TGCGCCAGCTGCATAGCGGGAGTATCGGGGGAGCTGTTTTTT.

The chain couples TRBV6-5 to TRBJ1-1, with TRBD1 matching over 8 bases. The CDR3 is 15 residues long. V lost 6 bases, J lost 5 bases, and 11 bases stayed unmatched. Germline V gene lookup returns CDR1 MNHEY and CDR2 SVGAGI. CDR3 nucleotide sequence: TGTGCCAGCAGGCCCGCCGCAGGGGGCCGGACTGAAGCTTTCTTT. This translates into CASRPAAGGRTEAFF.

J is TRBJ2-7 and V is TRBV28; perhaps TRBD2 as D (6 bases). CDR3 length: 13 amino acids. The germline V and J ends were trimmed by 5 bases and 7 bases, with 15 bases remaining between them. In germline, CDR1 is MDHEN, CDR2 SYDVKM. CDR3 nucleotide sequence: TGTGCCAGCAGTCTTGAGCGGGTGGGGGAGCAGTACTTC. Translated, it gives CASSLERVGEQYF.

The chain uses TRBV5-1 and TRBJ2-1; D is ambiguous. The germline V and J ends were trimmed by 5 bases and 6 bases, with 15 bases remaining between them. The CDR3 sequence is 14 residues long. Germline V gene data show CDR1 as SGHRS and CDR2 as YFSETQ. In DNA, the CDR3 is TGCGCCAGCAGGCCTGCCTTAGTGGGCAATGAGCAGTTCTTC. Amino acid sequence: CASRPALVGNEQFF.

The rearrangement joins TRBV15 to TRBJ2-7, with D possibly TRBD2 on 6 matching bases. The germline V gene encodes CDR1 LNHNV and CDR2 YYDKDF (reference sequence). This CDR3 contains 16 residues. V shed 3 bases and J shed 3 bases, with 18 bases lying between them. The CDR3 sequence is CATSRLGKAGDYEQYF. The CDR3 nucleotides read TGTGCCACCAGCAGGTTGGGGAAAGCGGGTGACTACGAGCAGTACTTC. Drawing the rest from reference TRBV15 and TRBJ2-7, the complete variable domain is DAMVIQNPRYQVTQFGKPVTLSCSQTLNHNVMYWYQQKSSQAPKLLFHYYDKDFNNEADTPDNFQSRRPNTSFCFLDIRSPGLGDTAMYLCATSRLGKAGDYEQYFGPGTRLTVT.

This clone has a single count. V gene TRBV5-4 combines with J gene TRBJ2-2; the D is unclear. Germline CDR1 reads SGHNT; CDR2 reads YYREEE (reference sequence). The CDR3 has 13 amino acids. V was shortened by 5 bases and J by 0 bases, with 5 bases between the two germline ends. CDR3 sequence (DNA): TGTGCCAGCAGTTTAACGAACACCGGGGAGCTGTTTTTT. It is translated as CASSLTNTGELFF.

The gene calls are TRBV27 and TRBJ2-5; TRBD2 agrees at 8 bases. The tail of the sequence fits TRBJ2-7 better, so the J call may be wrong. The germline CDR1 and CDR2 sequences are MNHEY and SMNVEV (reference sequence). This CDR3 contains 16 residues. CDR3 sequence (DNA): TGTGCCAGCAGTTTACGGCCCGCGGGAGGTTCGTACGAGCAGTACTTC. Its translation: CASSLRPAGGSYEQYF.

The genes are TRBV21-1 and TRBJ1-1. TRBV21-1 counts as a pseudogene. This CDR3 comprises 16 residues. The CDR3 nucleotides read TGTGCCAGCAGCAAAGTGGTCTCCCCGGCTCGGACTGAAGCTTTCTTT. Its protein is CASSKVVSPARTEAFF.

This CDR3 is CASSGGSGIDTGELFF. The CDR3 region has the DNA TGCGCCAGCAGTGGGGGTAGCGGGATCGACACCGGGGAGCTGTTTTTT. The chain uses TRBV5-1 and TRBJ2-2; 8 bases align to TRBD2. V shed 5 bases and J 3 bases; nucleotides not matched to a gene: 9. The CDR3 is made up of 16 amino acids. Germline CDR1 and CDR2: SGHRS and YFSETQ.

The genes are TRBV6-5 and TRBJ1-2; 11 nucleotides match TRBD1. Germline values: CDR1 MNHEY, CDR2 SVGAGI. This CDR3 spans 15 amino acids. V shed 0 bases, J shed 7 bases, and the junction held 4 bases outside the gene matches. The CDR3 loop reads CASSYSRTGGFGYTF. CDR3 nucleotide sequence: TGTGCCAGCAGTTACTCGAGGACAGGGGGCTTTGGCTACACCTTC.

The rearrangement links TRBV2 to TRBJ2-5; 10 bases are shared with TRBD1. This CDR3 has 14 residues. V shed 6 bases and J 5 bases; nucleotides not matched to a gene: 6. In germline, CDR1 is SNHLY, CDR2 FYNNEI. CDR3 DNA sequence: TGTGCCAGCAGCGGGACAGGGGTCCGGGAGACCCAGTACTTC. It translates to CASSGTGVRETQYF.

This rearrangement joins TRBV11-2 to TRBJ2-2; 9 bases align to TRBD2. The V gene's germline CDR1 is SGHAT and CDR2 FQNNGV. J was trimmed by 1 base and V by 2 bases; bases with no gene match: 5. This CDR3 region has 17 residues. The DNA of the CDR3 is TGTGCCAGCAGCTTACTTCCGACTAGCGGGAACACCGGGGAGCTGTTTTTT. It specifies CASSLLPTSGNTGELFF.

Worth noting for this clone: A junction boundary mismatches the germline segment, possibly from a read error. The chain couples TRBV30 to TRBJ1-2; D unresolved. The CDR3 extends over 12 amino acids. Germline values: CDR1 GTSNPN, CDR2 SVGIG (reference sequence). CDR3 sequence: CAWSVGSTTKAF. The DNA of the CDR3 is TGTGCCTGGAGTGTAGGTAGTACCACTAAGGCCTTC.

This clone appeared a single time. V gene TRBV19 combines with J gene TRBJ2-7, with 9 bases lining up with TRBD1. The germline V gene encodes CDR1 LNHDA and CDR2 SQIVND (reference sequence). V lost 6 bases to trimming and J lost 5 bases; unmatched junction nucleotides: 5. This CDR3 has 13 amino acids. The DNA of the CDR3 is TGTGCCAGTAGCGACAGGGGGAAGAACGAGCAGTACTTC. It codes for CASSDRGKNEQYF.

V gene TRBV9 combines with J gene TRBJ2-2; D unresolved. Trimming stripped 0 bases from V and 6 bases from J, with 6 bases between. CDR1 SGDLS and CDR2 YYNGEE come from the germline V gene. The CDR3 is 13 residues long. The CDR3 here is CASSVVDPGELFF. CDR3 nucleotides: TGTGCCAGCAGCGTAGTGGATCCCGGGGAGCTGTTTTTT.

The chain has TRBV2 and TRBJ2-7, with 9 bases fitting TRBD1. The CDR3 has 13 residues. Per the germline V gene, CDR1 is SNHLY and CDR2 is FYNNEI. With V trimmed by 9 bases and J by 3 bases, 6 bases remained unmatched. CDR3 sequence reads: CASRTGANYEQYF. The CDR3 DNA reads TGTGCCAGTAGGACAGGGGCGAACTACGAGCAGTACTTC.

The chain couples TRBV2 to TRBJ1-2; TRBD1 matches at 10 bases. The junction had 7 bases not matched to a gene; V was cut back by 2 bases and J by 7 bases. Germline CDR1 and CDR2: SNHLY and FYNNEI. CDR3 length equals 15 residues. This CDR3 reads CASSERTGGVVGYTF. DNA for the CDR3: TGTGCCAGCAGTGAAAGGACAGGGGGTGTAGTTGGCTACACCTTC.

The chain joins TRBV18 to TRBJ1-2; 10 nucleotides line up with TRBD1. The length of the CDR3 is 16 residues. With 3 bases clipped from V and 3 bases from J, the junction kept 7 bases outside the gene matches. Per the germline V gene, CDR1 is KGHSH and CDR2 is LQKENI. CDR3 residues: CASSPGTGARDYGYTF. In DNA form, the CDR3 reads TGTGCCAGCTCACCCGGGACAGGGGCCCGGGACTATGGCTACACCTTC.

The chain couples TRBV30 to TRBJ2-3; 10 bases are shared with TRBD2. CDR1 is GTSNPN, CDR2 SVGIG, per germline (reference sequence). V trimming: 1 base; J trimming: 5 bases; junction bases outside the gene matches: 3. The CDR3 totals 14 residues. The CDR3 DNA sequence: TGTGCCTGGAGTGGCCTAGCGGGAGTAGATACGCAGTATTTT. Translation gives CAWSGLAGVDTQYF.

V is TRBV9 and J is TRBJ1-3, with D unresolved. Between the trimmed V and J ends, which lost 3 bases and 2 bases, there was a span of 15 bases. CDR3 length: 16 residues. CDR1 is SGDLS, CDR2 YYNGEE, per germline. The CDR3 loop reads CASSADTAYTGNTIYF. CDR3 nucleotide sequence: TGTGCCAGCAGCGCCGACACGGCTTACACTGGAAACACCATATATTTT.

This clone was seen once. The chain uses TRBV29-1 and TRBJ2-3, with TRBD2 matching over 8 bases. Germline values: CDR1 SQVTM, CDR2 ANQGSEA. This CDR3 region has 15 residues. V shed 6 bases and J 0 bases; nucleotides not matched to a gene: 8. The chain's CDR3 is CSVRSSGRSTDTQYF. The CDR3 nucleotides read TGCAGCGTGAGATCTAGCGGGCGAAGCACAGATACGCAGTATTTT.